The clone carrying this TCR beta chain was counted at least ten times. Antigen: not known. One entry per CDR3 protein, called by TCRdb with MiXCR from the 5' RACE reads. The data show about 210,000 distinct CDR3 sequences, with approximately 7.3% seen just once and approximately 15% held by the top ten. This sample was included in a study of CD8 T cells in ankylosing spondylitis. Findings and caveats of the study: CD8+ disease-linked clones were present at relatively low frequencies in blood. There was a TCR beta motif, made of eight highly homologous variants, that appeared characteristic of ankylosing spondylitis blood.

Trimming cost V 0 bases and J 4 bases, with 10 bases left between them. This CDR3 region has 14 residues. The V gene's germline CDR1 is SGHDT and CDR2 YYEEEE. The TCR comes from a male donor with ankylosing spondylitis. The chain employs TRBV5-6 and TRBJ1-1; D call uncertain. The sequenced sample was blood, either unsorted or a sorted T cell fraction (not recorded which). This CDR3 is CASSLAFRVTEAFF. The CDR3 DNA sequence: TGTGCCAGCAGCTTGGCCTTTAGGGTCACTGAAGCTTTCTTT. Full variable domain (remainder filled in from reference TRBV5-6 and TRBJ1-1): DAGVTQSPTHLIKTRGQQVTLRCSPKSGHDTVSWYQQALGQGPQFIFQYYEEEERQRGNFPDRFSGHQFPNYSSELNVNALLLGDSALYLCASSLAFRVTEAFFGQGTRLTVV.